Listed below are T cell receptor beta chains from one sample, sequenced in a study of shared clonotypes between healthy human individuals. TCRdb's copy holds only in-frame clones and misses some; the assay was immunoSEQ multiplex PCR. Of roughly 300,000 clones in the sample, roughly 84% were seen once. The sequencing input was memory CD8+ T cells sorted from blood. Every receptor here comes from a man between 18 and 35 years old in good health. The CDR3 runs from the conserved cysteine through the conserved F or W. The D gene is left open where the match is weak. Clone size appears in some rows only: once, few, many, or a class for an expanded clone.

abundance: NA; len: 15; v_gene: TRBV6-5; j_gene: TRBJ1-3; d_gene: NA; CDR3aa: CASSYFFSPSNTIYF; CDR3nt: TGTGCCAGCAGTTACTTTTTCTCCCCTTCGAACACCATATATTTT
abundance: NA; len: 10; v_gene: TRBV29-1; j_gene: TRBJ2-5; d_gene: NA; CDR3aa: CSAGLETQYF; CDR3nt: TGCAGCGCAGGGTTAGAGACCCAGTACTTC
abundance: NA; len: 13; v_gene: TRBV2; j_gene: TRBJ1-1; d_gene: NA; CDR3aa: CASTNRSNTEAFF; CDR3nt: TGTGCCAGCACTAACAGGAGTAACACTGAAGCTTTCTTT
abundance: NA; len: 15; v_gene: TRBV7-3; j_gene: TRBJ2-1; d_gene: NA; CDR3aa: CASSLTYGTEDEQFF; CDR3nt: TGTGCCAGCAGCCTAACATACGGGACCGAGGATGAGCAGTTCTTC
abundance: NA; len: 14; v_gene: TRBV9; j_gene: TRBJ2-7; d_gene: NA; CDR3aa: CASSAGTATYEQYF; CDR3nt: TGTGCCAGCAGCGCTGGAACGGCCACCTACGAGCAGTACTTC
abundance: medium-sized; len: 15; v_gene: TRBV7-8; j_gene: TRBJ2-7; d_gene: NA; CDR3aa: CASRIHGGPSYEQYF; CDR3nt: TGTGCCAGCAGGATCCACGGGGGACCTTCCTACGAGCAGTACTTC
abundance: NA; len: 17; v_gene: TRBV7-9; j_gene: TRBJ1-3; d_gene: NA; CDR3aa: CASSLGEAGDSGNTIYF; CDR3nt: TGTGCCAGCAGCTTGGGCGAGGCAGGGGACTCTGGAAACACCATATATTTT
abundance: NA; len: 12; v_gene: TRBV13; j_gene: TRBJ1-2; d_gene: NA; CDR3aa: CASSPGSDGYTF; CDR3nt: TGTGCCAGCAGCCCAGGGTCTGATGGCTACACCTTC
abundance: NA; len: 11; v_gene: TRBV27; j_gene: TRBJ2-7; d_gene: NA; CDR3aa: CASSDLLEQYF; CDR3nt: TGTGCCAGCAGTGACCTACTGGAGCAGTACTTC
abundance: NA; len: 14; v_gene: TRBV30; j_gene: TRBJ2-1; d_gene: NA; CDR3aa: CAWSVPGGYNEQFF; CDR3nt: TGTGCCTGGAGTGTACCGGGCGGTTACAATGAGCAGTTCTTC
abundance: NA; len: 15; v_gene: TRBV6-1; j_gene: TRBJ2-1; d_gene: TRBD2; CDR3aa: CASSEGDYHYNEQFF; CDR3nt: TGTGCCAGCAGTGAAGGGGACTACCATTACAATGAGCAGTTCTTC
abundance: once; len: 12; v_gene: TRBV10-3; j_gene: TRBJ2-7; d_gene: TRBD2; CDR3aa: CAITAGGDEQYF; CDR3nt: TGTGCCATCACGGCGGGGGGGGACGAGCAGTACTTC
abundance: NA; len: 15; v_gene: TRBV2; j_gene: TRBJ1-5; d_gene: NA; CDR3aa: CASIADIYSNQPQHF; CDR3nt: TGTGCCAGCATAGCCGACATCTATAGCAATCAGCCCCAGCATTTT
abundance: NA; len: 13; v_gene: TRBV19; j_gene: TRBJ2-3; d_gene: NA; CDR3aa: CASSSISTDTQYF; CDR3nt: TGTGCCAGTAGTTCCATTAGCACAGATACGCAGTATTTT
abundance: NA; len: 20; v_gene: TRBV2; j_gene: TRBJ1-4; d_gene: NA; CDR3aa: CASSENPYGQLVATNEKLFF; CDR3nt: TGTGCCAGCAGTGAAAACCCGTACGGGCAGCTAGTCGCAACTAATGAAAAACTGTTTTTT
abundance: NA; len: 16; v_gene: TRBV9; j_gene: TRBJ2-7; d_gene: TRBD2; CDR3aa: CASSSSSSGSSYEQYF; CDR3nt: TGTGCCAGCAGCTCTTCCTCCAGCGGGAGCTCCTACGAGCAGTACTTC
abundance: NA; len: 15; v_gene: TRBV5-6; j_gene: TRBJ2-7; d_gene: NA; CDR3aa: CASSLMGESSYEQYF; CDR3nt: TGTGCCAGCAGCTTGATGGGGGAGTCCTCCTACGAGCAGTACTTC
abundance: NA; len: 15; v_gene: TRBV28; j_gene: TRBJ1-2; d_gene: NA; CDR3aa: CASSLSVAGTYGYTF; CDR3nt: TGTGCCAGCAGTTTAAGCGTCGCGGGGACCTATGGCTACACCTTC
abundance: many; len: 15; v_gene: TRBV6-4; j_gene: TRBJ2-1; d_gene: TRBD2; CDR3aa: CASSDSAGDYNEQFF; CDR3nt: TGTGCCAGCAGTGACTCCGCGGGGGACTACAATGAGCAGTTCTTC
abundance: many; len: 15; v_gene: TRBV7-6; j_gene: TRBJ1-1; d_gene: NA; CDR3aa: CASSLAKSGNTEAFF; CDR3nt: TGTGCCAGCAGCTTAGCCAAATCAGGGAACACTGAAGCTTTCTTT
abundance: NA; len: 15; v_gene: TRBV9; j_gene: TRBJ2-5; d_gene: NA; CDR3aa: CASSAEGLRAETQYF; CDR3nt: TGTGCCAGCAGCGCCGAGGGACTGCGCGCAGAGACCCAGTACTTC
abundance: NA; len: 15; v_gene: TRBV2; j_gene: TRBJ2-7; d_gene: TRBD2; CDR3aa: CASSEGGGAAREQYF; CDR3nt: TGTGCCAGCAGTGAAGGCGGGGGGGCCGCGAGAGAGCAGTACTTC
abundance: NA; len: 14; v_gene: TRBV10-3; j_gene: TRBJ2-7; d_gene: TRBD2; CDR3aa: CAISGLAGTYEQYF; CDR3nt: TGTGCCATCAGTGGACTAGCGGGAACCTACGAGCAGTACTTC
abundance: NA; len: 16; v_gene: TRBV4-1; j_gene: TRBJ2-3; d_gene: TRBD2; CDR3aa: CASSQGPSGYTDTQYF; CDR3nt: TGCGCCAGCAGCCAAGGCCCTAGCGGATACACAGATACGCAGTATTTT
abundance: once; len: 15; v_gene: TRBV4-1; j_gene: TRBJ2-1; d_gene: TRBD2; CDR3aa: CASSHPSGGYNEQFF; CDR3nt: TGCGCCAGCAGCCATCCAAGCGGGGGCTACAATGAGCAGTTCTTC
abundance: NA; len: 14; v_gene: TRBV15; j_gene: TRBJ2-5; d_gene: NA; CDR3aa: CATSREVEVETQYF; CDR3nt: TGTGCCACCAGCAGAGAGGTTGAGGTTGAGACCCAGTACTTC
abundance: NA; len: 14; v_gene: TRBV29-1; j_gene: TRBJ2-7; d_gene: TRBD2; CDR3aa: CSVVEAGVSYEQYF; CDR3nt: TGCAGCGTTGTGGAAGCGGGGGTCTCCTACGAGCAGTACTTC
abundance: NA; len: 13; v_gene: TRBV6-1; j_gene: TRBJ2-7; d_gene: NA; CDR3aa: CASSEFSAYEQYF; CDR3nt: TGTGCCAGCAGTGAATTTAGTGCCTACGAGCAGTACTTC
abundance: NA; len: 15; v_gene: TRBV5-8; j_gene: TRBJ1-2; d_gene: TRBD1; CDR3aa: CASSPHRGYNYGYTF; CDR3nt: TGTGCCAGCAGCCCCCACAGGGGGTATAACTATGGCTACACCTTC
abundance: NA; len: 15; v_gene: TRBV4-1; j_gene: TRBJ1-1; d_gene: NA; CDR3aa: CASSQVIIRDTEAFF; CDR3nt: TGCGCCAGCAGCCAAGTAATCATCAGGGACACTGAAGCTTTCTTT
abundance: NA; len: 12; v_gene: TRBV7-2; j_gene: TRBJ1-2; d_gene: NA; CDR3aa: CASSFRDYGYTF; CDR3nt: TGTGCCAGCAGCTTCAGGGACTATGGCTACACCTTC
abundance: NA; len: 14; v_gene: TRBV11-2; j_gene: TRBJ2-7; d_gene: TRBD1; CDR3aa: CASSDGDRTYEQYF; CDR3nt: TGTGCCAGCAGCGATGGGGACAGGACCTACGAGCAGTACTTC